Listed below are T cell receptor beta chains from one sample, sequenced in a study of cytomegalovirus exposure and HLA in healthy donors. Sequenced by immunoSEQ multiplex PCR; TCRdb stores in-frame clones only, minus some. The sample carries around 92,000 clones, around three quarters recorded once. The sample comprised PBMCs. These receptors all come from a human donor in good health. Each CDR3 is given with its conserved first and last residue. The D gene is left open where the match is weak. Expanded clones are given a class, and other clones once, few, many or no size at all.

clone size: NA
J gene: TRBJ1-1
CDR3 length: 14
D gene: NA
V gene: TRBV5-1
CDR3 protein: CASSLDGAPGEAFF
CDR3 DNA: TGCGCCAGCAGCTTGGATGGGGCCCCCGGAGAAGCTTTCTTT

clone size: NA
J gene: TRBJ1-6
CDR3 length: 15
D gene: NA
V gene: TRBV6-5
CDR3 protein: CASSYEGDYNSPLHF
CDR3 DNA: TGTGCCAGCAGTTATGAAGGGGACTATAATTCACCCCTCCACTTT

clone size: NA
J gene: TRBJ2-4
CDR3 length: 15
D gene: TRBD1
V gene: TRBV30
CDR3 protein: CAWKEPGQGQHIQYF
CDR3 DNA: TGTGCCTGGAAGGAACCGGGACAGGGTCAGCACATTCAGTACTTC

clone size: NA
J gene: TRBJ2-3
CDR3 length: 15
D gene: TRBD1
V gene: TRBV27
CDR3 protein: CASSLGGRGPDTQYF
CDR3 DNA: TGTGCCAGCAGCCTGGGAGGCAGGGGGCCAGATACGCAGTATTTT

clone size: few
J gene: TRBJ1-2
CDR3 length: 14
D gene: TRBD1
V gene: TRBV5-4
CDR3 protein: CASSSLTGWHGYTF
CDR3 DNA: TGTGCCAGCAGCTCCCTGACAGGGTGGCATGGCTACACCTTC

clone size: NA
J gene: TRBJ1-2
CDR3 length: 14
D gene: TRBD1
V gene: TRBV19
CDR3 protein: CASRDRVGDYGYTF
CDR3 DNA: TGTGCCAGTAGGGACAGGGTTGGGGACTATGGCTACACCTTC

clone size: NA
J gene: TRBJ1-5
CDR3 length: 16
D gene: TRBD1
V gene: TRBV5-6
CDR3 protein: CASSLGEGQRNQPQHF
CDR3 DNA: TGTGCCAGCAGCCTGGGAGAGGGACAGCGGAATCAGCCCCAGCATTTT

clone size: NA
J gene: TRBJ1-1
CDR3 length: 11
D gene: NA
V gene: TRBV18
CDR3 protein: CASSPLSEAFF
CDR3 DNA: TGTGCCAGCTCACCACTGTCGGAAGCTTTCTTT

clone size: NA
J gene: TRBJ2-2
CDR3 length: 16
D gene: TRBD1
V gene: TRBV5-4
CDR3 protein: CASRPTGVALGGELFF
CDR3 DNA: TGTGCCAGCAGACCGACAGGGGTAGCCCTCGGCGGGGAGCTGTTTTTT

clone size: NA
J gene: TRBJ1-2
CDR3 length: 16
D gene: NA
V gene: TRBV5-6
CDR3 protein: CASSPQGRGGNYGYTF
CDR3 DNA: TGTGCCAGCAGCCCCCAAGGGCGGGGGGGGAACTATGGCTACACCTTC

clone size: NA
J gene: TRBJ2-1
CDR3 length: 14
D gene: TRBD1
V gene: TRBV7-8
CDR3 protein: CASSLGSGGTEQFF
CDR3 DNA: TGTGCCAGCAGCTTAGGCTCAGGGGGTACTGAGCAGTTCTTC

clone size: NA
J gene: TRBJ2-5
CDR3 length: 15
D gene: NA
V gene: TRBV6-1
CDR3 protein: CASSEDTGFFETQYF
CDR3 DNA: TGTGCCAGCAGTGAAGACACAGGGTTTTTCGAGACCCAGTACTTC

clone size: NA
J gene: TRBJ2-5
CDR3 length: 15
D gene: TRBD1
V gene: TRBV9
CDR3 protein: CASSPRQGWQETQYF
CDR3 DNA: TGTGCCAGCAGCCCCAGACAGGGATGGCAAGAGACCCAGTACTTC

clone size: NA
J gene: TRBJ2-5
CDR3 length: 15
D gene: NA
V gene: TRBV4-3
CDR3 protein: CASSQGRTLRETQYF
CDR3 DNA: TGCGCCAGCAGCCAAGGTCGAACATTAAGAGAGACCCAGTACTTC

clone size: NA
J gene: TRBJ2-7
CDR3 length: 15
D gene: NA
V gene: TRBV10-3
CDR3 protein: CATRNEQGRGEPQYF
CDR3 DNA: TGTGCCACCCGCAATGAACAGGGCCGGGGGGAGCCCCAGTACTTC

clone size: once
J gene: TRBJ1-1
CDR3 length: 14
D gene: NA
V gene: TRBV12-5
CDR3 protein: CASGRTTLNTEAFF
CDR3 DNA: TGTGCTAGTGGTCGGACAACCCTGAACACTGAAGCTTTCTTT

clone size: NA
J gene: TRBJ2-7
CDR3 length: 16
D gene: TRBD2
V gene: TRBV9
CDR3 protein: CASSVSASGGFYEQYF
CDR3 DNA: TGTGCCAGCAGCGTCTCGGCTAGCGGGGGGTTCTACGAGCAGTACTTC

clone size: NA
J gene: TRBJ1-5
CDR3 length: 15
D gene: NA
V gene: TRBV5-1
CDR3 protein: CASSLRGTYNEPQHF
CDR3 DNA: TGCGCCAGCAGCTTGCGGGGGACCTACAATGAGCCCCAGCATTTT

clone size: once
J gene: TRBJ1-3
CDR3 length: 15
D gene: NA
V gene: TRBV6-1
CDR3 protein: CASSAPGVSGNTIYF
CDR3 DNA: TGTGCCAGCAGTGCTCCGGGAGTCTCTGGAAACACCATATATTTT

clone size: NA
J gene: TRBJ1-1
CDR3 length: 14
D gene: NA
V gene: TRBV2
CDR3 protein: CASTLGRTSTEAFF
CDR3 DNA: TGTGCCAGCACCCTGGGCAGGACTTCAACTGAAGCTTTCTTT

clone size: NA
J gene: TRBJ2-7
CDR3 length: 15
D gene: TRBD2
V gene: TRBV9
CDR3 protein: CASSVETSGIYEQYF
CDR3 DNA: TGTGCCAGCAGCGTAGAGACTAGCGGGATCTACGAGCAGTACTTC

clone size: NA
J gene: TRBJ1-2
CDR3 length: 14
D gene: TRBD1
V gene: TRBV6-5
CDR3 protein: CASRNLGQLNGYTF
CDR3 DNA: TGTGCCAGCAGGAACCTGGGACAGCTTAATGGCTACACCTTC

clone size: once
J gene: TRBJ1-1
CDR3 length: 14
D gene: NA
V gene: TRBV19
CDR3 protein: CASSISRLNTEAFF
CDR3 DNA: TGTGCCAGTAGTATTTCCAGATTGAACACTGAAGCTTTCTTT

clone size: NA
J gene: TRBJ1-4
CDR3 length: 17
D gene: TRBD1
V gene: TRBV27
CDR3 protein: CASARKGTATTNEKLFF
CDR3 DNA: TGTGCCAGCGCGCGGAAGGGGACAGCCACAACTAATGAAAAACTGTTTTTT

clone size: NA
J gene: TRBJ2-7
CDR3 length: 11
D gene: NA
V gene: TRBV25-1
CDR3 protein: CASSGGYEQYF
CDR3 DNA: TGTGCCAGCAGTGGCGGTTACGAGCAGTACTTC

clone size: NA
J gene: TRBJ2-3
CDR3 length: 17
D gene: NA
V gene: TRBV10-3
CDR3 protein: CAISDRKTGGMTDTQYF
CDR3 DNA: TGTGCCATCAGTGACAGAAAAACAGGTGGAATGACAGATACGCAGTATTTT

clone size: NA
J gene: TRBJ1-1
CDR3 length: 15
D gene: TRBD1
V gene: TRBV5-1
CDR3 protein: CASSPDRGMNTEAFF
CDR3 DNA: TGCGCCAGCAGCCCAGACAGGGGAATGAACACTGAAGCTTTCTTT

clone size: NA
J gene: TRBJ2-3
CDR3 length: 12
D gene: NA
V gene: TRBV19
CDR3 protein: CATSTSSDTQYF
CDR3 DNA: TGTGCCACTTCCACTAGCTCAGATACGCAGTATTTT

clone size: few
J gene: TRBJ1-3
CDR3 length: 13
D gene: TRBD1
V gene: TRBV29-1
CDR3 protein: CSVGQGGKNTIYF
CDR3 DNA: TGCAGCGTTGGACAGGGCGGAAAAAACACCATATATTTT

clone size: few
J gene: TRBJ1-4
CDR3 length: 15
D gene: NA
V gene: TRBV5-1
CDR3 protein: CASSLAPEQNEKLFF
CDR3 DNA: TGCGCCAGCAGCTTGGCCCCCGAGCAAAATGAAAAACTGTTTTTT

clone size: NA
J gene: TRBJ1-1
CDR3 length: 17
D gene: NA
V gene: TRBV21-1
CDR3 protein: CASSKEKRTGIDTEAFF
CDR3 DNA: TGTGCCAGCAGCAAAGAAAAGAGGACAGGGATTGACACTGAAGCTTTCTTT

clone size: NA
J gene: TRBJ2-7
CDR3 length: 16
D gene: TRBD2
V gene: TRBV5-1
CDR3 protein: CASSLGGGRGSYEQYF
CDR3 DNA: TGCGCCAGCAGCTTGGGGGGCGGGAGGGGGTCCTACGAGCAGTACTTC

clone size: NA
J gene: TRBJ2-7
CDR3 length: 14
D gene: NA
V gene: TRBV5-1
CDR3 protein: CASSFGATGLEQYF
CDR3 DNA: TGCGCCAGCAGCTTTGGCGCCACTGGGCTCGAGCAGTACTTC

clone size: NA
J gene: TRBJ1-5
CDR3 length: 16
D gene: TRBD1
V gene: TRBV7-9
CDR3 protein: CASSLADRDGNQPQHF
CDR3 DNA: TGTGCCAGCAGCTTAGCTGACAGGGATGGCAATCAGCCCCAGCATTTT

clone size: few
J gene: TRBJ1-2
CDR3 length: 14
D gene: NA
V gene: TRBV4-1
CDR3 protein: CASSQVYGDYGYTF
CDR3 DNA: TGCGCCAGCAGCCAAGTGTACGGGGACTATGGCTACACCTTC

clone size: NA
J gene: TRBJ1-5
CDR3 length: 18
D gene: NA
V gene: TRBV4-1
CDR3 protein: CASSQEADTGYSNQPQHF
CDR3 DNA: TGCGCCAGCAGCCAAGAGGCCGATACAGGGTATAGCAATCAGCCCCAGCATTTT

clone size: once
J gene: TRBJ2-5
CDR3 length: 17
D gene: TRBD2
V gene: TRBV11-2
CDR3 protein: CASANPGWRGVSETQYF
CDR3 DNA: TGTGCCAGCGCCAACCCCGGGTGGCGGGGGGTTAGTGAGACCCAGTACTTC

clone size: NA
J gene: TRBJ2-5
CDR3 length: 14
D gene: TRBD1
V gene: TRBV4-3
CDR3 protein: CASSQTTGRETQYF
CDR3 DNA: TGCGCCAGCAGCCAAACGACAGGGAGAGAGACCCAGTACTTC

clone size: NA
J gene: TRBJ2-7
CDR3 length: 14
D gene: NA
V gene: TRBV7-8
CDR3 protein: CASSLVSLAYEQYF
CDR3 DNA: TGTGCCAGCAGCTTAGTTTCACTAGCCTACGAGCAGTACTTC

clone size: NA
J gene: TRBJ2-7
CDR3 length: 13
D gene: NA
V gene: TRBV5-6
CDR3 protein: CASRFNRAGEQYF
CDR3 DNA: TGTGCCAGCAGGTTTAACAGGGCTGGCGAGCAGTACTTC

clone size: many
J gene: TRBJ2-1
CDR3 length: 15
D gene: TRBD1
V gene: TRBV6-4
CDR3 protein: CASSDQGAGYNEQFF
CDR3 DNA: TGTGCCAGCAGTGACCAGGGGGCCGGTTACAATGAGCAGTTCTTC

clone size: NA
J gene: TRBJ2-4
CDR3 length: 16
D gene: NA
V gene: TRBV15
CDR3 protein: CATSRDFGQTKNIQYF
CDR3 DNA: TGTGCCACCAGCAGAGATTTCGGACAGACCAAAAACATTCAGTACTTC

clone size: NA
J gene: TRBJ1-4
CDR3 length: 13
D gene: TRBD1
V gene: TRBV7-9
CDR3 protein: CSSSSGQGEKLFF
CDR3 DNA: TGTTCCAGCAGCTCGGGACAGGGTGAAAAACTGTTTTTT

clone size: NA
J gene: TRBJ1-1
CDR3 length: 15
D gene: NA
V gene: TRBV28
CDR3 protein: CASRRQDTGYTEAFF
CDR3 DNA: TGTGCCAGCAGAAGACAGGACACCGGATACACTGAAGCTTTCTTT

clone size: NA
J gene: TRBJ2-2
CDR3 length: 13
D gene: NA
V gene: TRBV29-1
CDR3 protein: CSVALSGTGELFF
CDR3 DNA: TGCAGCGTTGCTCTCTCGGGGACCGGGGAGCTGTTTTTT